This TCR beta chain was sequenced in a study of T cell responses to AZD1222 COVID-19 vaccine. Study outcomes and limitations: The study identified only five or six AZD1222 recipients as seropositive at baseline.

Of note for this clone: Its antigen is not identified.

There are 13 residues in the CDR3. TCRdb's copy holds only in-frame clones and misses some; the assay was immunoSEQ multiplex PCR. In the table there are around 190,000 clones, 85% to 95% of which are singletons. J is TRBJ2-3 and V is TRBV21-1; TRBD1 is the table's D call and was not checked against the DNA. TRBV21-1 is a documented pseudogene. The clonotype was recovered from an adult in good health. The sample in question was peripheral blood, obtained on day 0 of AZD1222 vaccination. The CDR3 region has the DNA TGTGCCAGCAGCAAAGCGCCCAGTCTCGAGCAGTATTTT. As protein: CASSKAPSLEQYF.